This record concerns one T cell receptor (beta chain) sequence. Its specific antigen is unknown. Base qualities were left out, and no much larger clone turns up one base away. CDR1 and CDR2, looked up from the germline V gene, are SGDLS and YYNGEE. Between the V and J ends, shortened by 4 bases and 7 bases respectively, the junction contains 18 bases. From cysteine to phenylalanine, the CDR3 is 16 amino acids long. Kept here is only the CDR3 DNA, which spans 48 bases and is read in frame from base 1. Instrument used: Illumina MiSeq. TCRdb itself trimmed the public reads at Q25 with fastp, ran MiXCR and retained productive beta chains. For every CDR3 protein sequence, its rows merge into one entry that carries the most common genes and DNA. The sample includes about 3,900 distinct CDR3 sequences, with about 11% observed a single time. The top ten hold 10% to 15% of the sample. These data are taken from a study.

Source material: CD4+ T cells from synovial fluid. The chain is made from TRBV9 and TRBJ1-6; there is no confident call for the D gene. The sequence was collected from a human donor with rheumatoid arthritis. The nucleotides are TGTGCCAGCAGCCCCTCGGGTATAGGGTTGAATTCACCCCTCCACTTT. It is translated as CASSPSGIGLNSPLHF.